This paragraph covers one T cell receptor (beta chain) sequence. V was shortened by 1 base and J by 1 base, with 11 bases between the two germline ends. CDR1 is SGHNT and CDR2 is YENEEA in the germline V gene. This CDR3 is 16 amino acids long. In the original analysis: Amplification from reference gene primers served as the basis for estimated nucleated cell counts. Here immunoSEQ multiplex PCR was the method, and the copy in TCRdb shows in-frame clones only, minus some. That table supplies the V and J calls and clone size; D and trimming were determined from the DNA. The table lists approximately 200,000 clones, approximately 90% of them singletons. The entry originates in a study of blood T cell repertoires in COVID-19. This study enrolled people aged 18 to 89 from approximately 25 US geographic areas. Cohort assignment relied on participant-reported clinical history.

Sequenced: PBMCs or T cells enriched from blood (not recorded which). The chain couples TRBV11-3 to TRBJ2-1, with a possible D match to TRBD2 (5 bases). The TCR was taken from a man aged 25-40 years who had recovered from COVID-19. The CDR3 region has the DNA TGTGCCAGCAGCTTAGGCGGGCCGGCTTCCTACAATGAGCAGTTCTTC. Amino acid sequence: CASSLGGPASYNEQFF.